This entry lists 26 T cell receptor beta chains sequenced from one sample in a study of CD8+ T cells in alopecia areata. Extracted RNA was reverse transcribed into cDNA, the sequencing template. The table came from immunoSEQ multiplex PCR; TCRdb's copy has only in-frame clones and leaves some out. This table has over 100,000 clones, around 56% appearing once. Indicated treatment: oral pan-JAK inhibitor, 5-10 mg twice daily. Material: CD4+ T cells sorted from blood, obtained at week 4, from a patient treated with tofacitinib. The receptors here all came from a human donor with alopecia areata.

This clone has more than one count but fewer than ten. This chain connects TRBV10-3 to TRBJ2-7; D not resolved. The CDR3 sequence is 12 residues long. V lost 3 bases to trimming and J lost 6 bases, with 9 bases between them. CDR1 and CDR2 (germline): ENHRY, SYGVKD. This chain's CDR3 is CAISDTHPEQYF. In nucleotides, the CDR3 is TGTGCCATCAGTGACACACACCCCGAGCAGTACTTC.

This clone was recorded only once. J is TRBJ2-3 and V is TRBV29-1, with TRBD1 identical over 7 bases. Germline trimming cut 6 bases from V and 0 bases from J; bases unmatched to any gene: 3. From germline, CDR1 is SQVTM and CDR2 ANQGSEA. This CDR3 spans 13 amino acids. The CDR3 DNA reads TGCAGCGTAACACAGGGGAGCACAGATACGCAGTATTTT. This codes for CSVTQGSTDTQYF.

V gene TRBV5-1 combines with J gene TRBJ2-6; D is uncertain. CDR1 and CDR2 from the germline V gene are SGHRS and YFSETQ. This CDR3 is 14 amino acids long. Trimming removed 3 bases from V and 0 bases from J, with 4 bases in between. CDR3 sequence: CASSSSSGANVLTF. CDR3 coding DNA: TGCGCCAGCAGCTCTAGCTCTGGGGCCAACGTCCTGACTTTC.

This chain joins TRBV6-5 and TRBJ1-1; no reliable D call. Between the trimmed V and J ends, which lost 10 bases and 2 bases, there was a span of 17 bases. The CDR3 runs 14 residues. The V gene's germline CDR1 is MNHEY and CDR2 SVGAGI. DNA of the CDR3: TGTGCCACAATAACGCGTGTCCCAAACACTGAAGCTTTCTTT. It is translated as CATITRVPNTEAFF.

The genes are TRBV7-2 and TRBJ1-2; D is unresolved. With 5 bases removed from V and 2 bases from J, the gap between germline ends came to 9 bases. In germline, CDR1 is SGHTA, CDR2 FQGNSA. This CDR3 has 13 amino acids. CDR3 amino acids: CASSPQLNYGYTF. CDR3 nucleotides: TGTGCCAGCAGCCCACAGCTAAACTATGGCTACACCTTC.

The chain joins TRBV19 to TRBJ1-1; a possible D gene is TRBD1 (6 bases). Trimming stripped 7 bases from V and 0 bases from J, with 9 bases between. CDR1 LNHDA and CDR2 SQIVND come from the germline V gene (reference sequence). CDR3 size: 13 residues. The CDR3 coding sequence is TGTGCCAGTACTCAGGGGATGAACACTGAAGCTTTCTTT. It specifies CASTQGMNTEAFF.

V and J are TRBV27 and TRBJ2-6; D is unresolved. The CDR3 length is 13 residues. Trimming pared 3 bases from V and 0 bases from J, leaving 0 bases between. Germline CDR1 MNHEY, CDR2 SMNVEV (reference sequence). The CDR3 sequence is CASSFSGANVLTF. In nucleotides, the CDR3 is TGTGCCAGCAGTTTCTCTGGGGCCAACGTCCTGACTTTC.

This clone was recorded only once. The chain uses TRBV30 and TRBJ2-5, with 10 bases fitting TRBD2. The CDR3 has 13 residues. Germline V CDR1 and CDR2: GTSNPN, SVGIG (reference sequence). Losses at the gene ends were 5 bases for V and 3 bases for J; bases not matched to a gene: 3. CDR3 region: CAWAGLAEETQYF. CDR3 coding DNA: TGTGCCTGGGCAGGACTAGCGGAAGAGACCCAGTACTTC.

The V gene is TRBV4-2, the J gene TRBJ2-7; TRBD2 might be the D (5 bases). CDR1 and CDR2 from the germline V gene are LGHNA and YNFKEQ. This CDR3 contains 16 residues. V gave up 0 bases and J gave up 7 bases, with 19 bases separating them. Here the CDR3 DNA reads TGTGCCAGCAGCCAAGATGAGTATCTAGCCAGAGGAGAGCAGTACTTC. The encoded protein is CASSQDEYLARGEQYF.

This chain uses TRBV29-1 with TRBJ2-1; D gene ambiguous. Germline V gene lookup returns CDR1 SQVTM and CDR2 ANQGSEA. This CDR3 is 12 amino acids long. Deletions cut 2 bases from V and 8 bases from J, with 10 bases between. This CDR3 reads CSVESDSYEQFF. In DNA, the CDR3 is TGCAGCGTTGAATCAGATTCTTATGAGCAGTTCTTC.

V usage is TRBV7-8 and J usage is TRBJ1-1; D not resolved. The CDR3 has 14 amino acids. Germline V gives CDR1 SGHVS, CDR2 FQNEAQ. Deletions cut 2 bases from V and 1 base from J, with 8 bases between. CDR3: CASSLIAGNTEAFF. CDR3 DNA: TGTGCCAGCAGCTTAATCGCGGGGAACACTGAAGCTTTCTTT.

The chain is built from TRBV2 and TRBJ2-1; 7 bases are a match to TRBD1. V was pared by 5 bases and J by 4 bases, with 11 bases of the junction left unmatched. CDR1 and CDR2 from the germline V gene are SNHLY and FYNNEI. CDR3 length: 16 amino acids. This chain's CDR3 is CASSPEGDSYYNEQFF. DNA for the CDR3: TGTGCCAGCAGTCCCGAGGGGGACAGTTATTACAATGAGCAGTTCTTC.

The V gene is TRBV10-3, the J gene TRBJ1-2; D unresolved. Germline CDR1 is ENHRY and CDR2 is SYGVKD. The CDR3 is made up of 15 amino acids. Trimming removed 3 bases at V and 7 bases at J, with 18 bases between. Here the CDR3 DNA reads TGTGCCATCAGTGATGTCAATCCAGGCAGTATTGGCTACACCTTC. Amino acids: CAISDVNPGSIGYTF.

V is TRBV18 and J is TRBJ2-1, with 12 bases aligning to TRBD2. The CDR3 contains 14 residues. Per the germline V gene, CDR1 is KGHSH and CDR2 is LQKENI. V dropped 6 bases and J dropped 6; count of bases not matched to a gene: 3. The DNA of the CDR3 is TGTGCCAGCTCGCCTAGCGGGAGGGCCAATGAGCAGTTCTTC. It is translated as CASSPSGRANEQFF.

CDR3 loop: CASSYYPTTPEAFF. The CDR3 DNA sequence: TGTGCCAGCAGTTACTATCCAACCACCCCTGAAGCTTTCTTT. This rearrangement joins TRBV6-5 to TRBJ1-1; D gene unclear. The CDR3 has 14 residues. Trimming stripped 1 base from V and 6 bases from J, with 12 bases between. The germline gives CDR1 MNHEY, CDR2 SVGAGI.

To note about this clone: In the same sample, other DNA sequences code for this CDR3. V gene TRBV7-9 combines with J gene TRBJ2-7; no definite D call. Per the germline V gene, CDR1 is SEHNR and CDR2 is FQNEAQ (reference sequence). Between the trimmed V and J ends, which lost 4 bases and 2 bases, there was a span of 3 bases. The CDR3 has 11 residues. The CDR3 DNA reads as TGTGCCAGCAGCTCCGCCTACGAGCAGTACTTC. Amino acid sequence: CASSSAYEQYF.

DNA of the CDR3: TGCGCCAGCGTGCCCCCAGGCGGGTCTAGCTCCTACAATGAGCAGTTCTTC. Protein: CASVPPGGSSSYNEQFF. V gene TRBV5-1 combines with J gene TRBJ2-1; perhaps TRBD2 as D (5 bases). The V gene lost 7 bases and the J gene lost 0 bases, with 20 bases spanning the gap. The CDR3 loop spans 17 amino acids. Germline CDR1 is SGHRS and CDR2 is YFSETQ. The entire variable domain, with the rest obtained from reference TRBV5-1 and TRBJ2-1, is as follows: KAGVTQTPRYLIKTRGQQVTLSCSPISGHRSVSWYQQTPGQGLQFLFEYFSETQRNKGNFPGRFSGRQFSNSRSEMNVSTLELGDSALYLCASVPPGGSSSYNEQFFGPGTRLTVL.

The chain links TRBV10-1 to TRBJ2-1; D ambiguous. The germline V gene encodes CDR1 WNHNN and CDR2 SYGVQD (reference sequence). The V and J ends lost 6 bases and 5 bases respectively, with 11 bases between them. The CDR3 spans 13 residues. The CDR3 spells CASSAWSDNEQFF. CDR3 sequence (DNA): TGCGCCAGCAGCGCCTGGAGCGACAATGAGCAGTTCTTC.

CDR3: CAWSVSMDSLSNQPQHF. In DNA form, the CDR3 reads TGTGCCTGGAGCGTTTCAATGGACAGCTTAAGCAATCAGCCCCAGCATTTT. The chain links TRBV30 to TRBJ1-5, with a tentative D call TRBD1 (6 bases). CDR3 length: 17 residues. Germline V CDR1 and CDR2: GTSNPN, SVGIG (reference sequence). Trimming left V 3 bases short and J 1 base short, with 19 bases between.

This clone was detected only a few times. The V call is TRBV4-2, the J call TRBJ1-2, with 8 bases that match TRBD1. This CDR3 is 17 amino acids long. In germline, CDR1 is LGHNA, CDR2 YNFKEQ. V shed 5 bases and J 8 bases; nucleotides not matched to a gene: 19. The CDR3 sequence: CASSSRQGGGPGGGYTF. In DNA form, the CDR3 reads TGTGCCAGCAGCTCCCGACAGGGCGGAGGCCCAGGGGGCGGCTACACCTTC.

The chain employs TRBV30 and TRBJ1-1; TRBD1 is a possible D gene (5 bases). This CDR3 contains 14 residues. V was trimmed by 2 bases and J by 1 base, leaving 11 bases between them. CDR1 and CDR2 (germline): GTSNPN, SVGIG (reference sequence). The CDR3, as DNA: TGTGCCTGGAGTCCAGGGTCTTGGAACACTGAAGCTTTCTTT. Amino acids: CAWSPGSWNTEAFF.

The chain recombines TRBV7-9 with TRBJ1-1; possibly TRBD1 for D (5 bases). The CDR3 is 15 residues long. Germline CDR1 reads SEHNR; CDR2 reads FQNEAQ (reference sequence). With 1 base removed from V and 0 bases from J, the gap between germline ends came to 9 bases. The CDR3: CASSLGGGVNTEAFF. In DNA, the CDR3 is TGTGCCAGCAGCTTAGGTGGGGGAGTGAACACTGAAGCTTTCTTT.

The rearrangement joins TRBV6-6 to TRBJ2-5, with TRBD2 identical over 7 bases. The V gene's germline CDR1 is MNHNY and CDR2 SVGAGI (reference sequence). This CDR3 is 13 amino acids long. The V and J ends lost 2 bases and 5 bases, in that order; junction bases with no gene match: 2. In DNA form, the CDR3 reads TGTGCCAGCAGTTACAGGGGAGGGGAGACCCAGTACTTC. It is translated as CASSYRGGETQYF.

The chain combines TRBV30 with TRBJ1-1; possible D gene TRBD1, 5 bases. Trimming pared 2 bases from V and 4 bases from J, leaving 8 bases between. Looked up from germline, CDR1 is GTSNPN and CDR2 is SVGIG (reference sequence). The CDR3 runs 12 residues. CDR3: CAWSFQGTEAFF. For the CDR3, the DNA is TGTGCCTGGAGTTTCCAGGGCACTGAAGCTTTCTTT. Based on the CDR3 plus reference TRBV30 and TRBJ1-1, the full variable domain is SQTIHQWPATLVQPVGSPLSLECTVEGTSNPNLYWYRQAAGRGLQLLFYSVGIGQISSEVPQNLSASRPQDRQFILSSKKLLLSDSGFYLCAWSFQGTEAFFGQGTRLTVV.

The gene calls are TRBV6-6 and TRBJ2-7; D unresolved. Trimming shortened V by 8 bases and J by 0 bases, and 14 bases separated the two germline ends. Germline V lookup: CDR1 MNHNY, CDR2 SVGAGI (reference sequence). CDR3 size: 14 residues. The CDR3 DNA follows: TGTGCCAGCTTGGATTCAGGTAGCTCCTACGAGCAGTACTTC. Translation gives CASLDSGSSYEQYF.

The chain has TRBV28 and TRBJ2-2, with 11 bases that match TRBD2. The CDR3 runs to 17 residues. The germline CDR1 and CDR2 sequences are MDHEN and SYDVKM. V gave up 4 bases and J gave up 5 bases; unmatched junction bases: 9. CDR3 sequence reads: CASSSYSGRERTGELFF. CDR3 coding DNA: TGTGCCAGCAGTTCCTATAGCGGGAGGGAAAGGACCGGGGAGCTGTTTTTT.